One sample yielded the 22 T cell receptor beta chains listed below, sequenced in a study of blood T cells in healthy people across ages. Together with a sample-barcoded 5' primer, a J-beta primer mix was included in a second PCR lasting about 6 to 11 cycles. TCRdb used MiXCR to reprocess the 5' RACE reads, holding one entry per CDR3 protein. The sample consists of hundreds of thousands of distinct CDR3 sequences, approximately 25% of them appearing once. The data were also submitted as part of a second study, on T cells of mothers and their children.

Specimen: blood. The receptor set was obtained from a boy aged 5 to 17 in good health.

The V call is TRBV11-2, the J call TRBJ2-7, with 10 bases that match TRBD2. With V trimmed by 4 bases and J by 7 bases, 10 bases remained unmatched. This CDR3 has 15 amino acids. Germline V lookup: CDR1 SGHAT, CDR2 FQNNGV. The CDR3 reads CASSSVSGGTGEQYF. The CDR3, as DNA: TGTGCCAGCAGCTCGGTTAGCGGGGGGACGGGAGAGCAGTACTTC.

This clonotype was picked up a small number of times. This sequence joins TRBV2 and TRBJ2-5, with 13 bases matching TRBD2. The J call may not be correct, given that the DNA end is closer to TRBJ2-7. Germline V gene sequence: CDR1 SNHLY, CDR2 FYNNEI. The CDR3 is made up of 16 amino acids. The CDR3 DNA reads TGTGCCAGCTATGGGACTAGCGGGGACGGCTCCTACGAGCAGTACTTC. This codes for CASYGTSGDGSYEQYF.

The chain uses TRBV7-9 and TRBJ2-5; D is ambiguous. Gene TRBJ2-7 matches the end of the DNA better, so the J call may be wrong. CDR3 length: 15 residues. Germline CDR1 and CDR2: SEHNR and FQNEAQ (reference sequence). The CDR3 loop reads CASSRREDASYEQYF. In DNA, the CDR3 is TGTGCCAGCAGCCGACGAGAAGACGCCTCCTACGAGCAGTACTTC.

This clonotype was detected a few times. The chain has TRBV7-2 and TRBJ1-4; D may be TRBD1 (5 bases). This CDR3 is 14 amino acids long. V gave up 4 bases and J gave up 8 bases, with 14 bases separating them. In germline, CDR1 is SGHTA, CDR2 FQGNSA. DNA for the CDR3: TGTGCCAGCAGCTCCGGGACGGGAGAGGAAAAACTGTTTTTT. Its translation is CASSSGTGEEKLFF.

This rearrangement joins TRBV21-1 to TRBJ1-2; the table assigns TRBD1, which was not confirmed against the DNA. TRBV21-1 represents a pseudogene. The CDR3 totals 16 residues. CDR3 bases: TGTGCCAGCAGCAAAGAGGGCGACAGGGGATCCTATGGCTACACCTTC. It yields the protein CASSKEGDRGSYGYTF.

The chain joins TRBV7-2 to TRBJ2-4; D may be TRBD1 (5 bases). The CDR3 is 14 residues long. Trimming left V 1 base short and J 8 bases short, with 12 bases between. Germline V gene sequence: CDR1 SGHTA, CDR2 FQGNSA. In nucleotides, the CDR3 is TGTGCCAGCAGCTTAGGACAGAGAGTAGACATTCAGTACTTC. Amino acid sequence: CASSLGQRVDIQYF.

The CDR3: CASSQGSRGEEETQYF. Here the CDR3 DNA reads TGTGCCAGCAGCCAAGGAAGTCGAGGGGAGGAAGAGACCCAGTACTTC. This sequence joins TRBV4-2 and TRBJ2-5, with D possibly being TRBD2 (6 bases). The CDR3 runs 16 residues. Deletions cut 1 base from V and 3 bases from J, with 15 bases between. Germline CDR1 LGHNA, CDR2 YNFKEQ.

The J gene is TRBJ1-2, the V gene TRBV29-1; perhaps TRBD1 as D (5 bases). V lost 3 bases and J lost 4, with 15 bases in between. The length of the CDR3 is 14 residues. Per the germline V gene, CDR1 is SQVTM and CDR2 is ANQGSEA. In nucleotides, the CDR3 is TGCAGCGTTGAGATACAAGGGGCCCTCTATGGCTACACCTTC. Translated, it gives CSVEIQGALYGYTF. Full variable domain (outside the CDR3, taken from reference TRBV29-1 and TRBJ1-2): SAVISQKPSRDICQRGTSLTIQCQVDSQVTMMFWYRQQPGQSLTLIATANQGSEATYESGFVIDKFPISRPNLTFSTLTVSNMSPEDSSIYLCSVEIQGALYGYTFGSGTRLTVV.

The rearrangement links TRBV19 to TRBJ2-1, with D unclear. The CDR3 extends over 15 amino acids. With 5 bases removed from V and 0 bases from J, the gap between germline ends came to 11 bases. Germline CDR1 reads LNHDA; CDR2 reads SQIVND (reference sequence). The CDR3 protein is CASSPRWSSYNEQFF. The CDR3, as DNA: TGTGCCAGTAGTCCGCGTTGGAGCTCCTACAATGAGCAGTTCTTC. Full variable domain (remainder filled in from reference TRBV19 and TRBJ2-1): DGGITQSPKYLFRKEGQNVTLSCEQNLNHDAMYWYRQDPGQGLRLIYYSQIVNDFQKGDIAEGYSVSREKKESFPLTVTSAQKNPTAFYLCASSPRWSSYNEQFFGPGTRLTVL.

V and J are TRBV20-1 and TRBJ2-1; 12 bases line up with TRBD2. The trim removed 1 base at V and 14 bases at J, leaving 9 bases unmatched. The CDR3 is 14 amino acids. CDR1 and CDR2 (germline): DFQATT, SNEGSKA (reference sequence). This CDR3 is CSARVLAGGGVEFF. For the CDR3, the DNA is TGCAGTGCTAGAGTCCTAGCGGGAGGGGGAGTGGAGTTCTTC.

The rearrangement joins TRBV19 to TRBJ2-4, with D maybe TRBD2 (6 bases). The CDR3 has 12 residues. The germline V and J ends were trimmed by 3 bases and 15 bases, with 15 bases remaining between them. Looked up from germline, CDR1 is LNHDA and CDR2 is SQIVND (reference sequence). CDR3 in DNA: TGTGCCAGTAGTATGGGGGGAGGACATTTGTACTTC. It yields the protein CASSMGGGHLYF.

The V gene is TRBV28, the J gene TRBJ2-7; D is possibly TRBD1 (5 bases). V was pared by 7 bases and J by 2 bases, with 15 bases between. The CDR3 spans 14 residues. Germline V lookup: CDR1 MDHEN, CDR2 SYDVKM. The CDR3 loop is CASTQATDPYEQYF. The CDR3 DNA follows: TGTGCCAGCACCCAGGCGACAGATCCCTACGAGCAGTACTTC.

This clonotype came up a few times. The rearrangement joins TRBV28 to TRBJ2-5, with 10 nucleotides matching TRBD1. Gene TRBJ2-1 matches the end of the DNA better, so the J call may be wrong. The CDR3 is 14 residues long. CDR1 and CDR2 (germline): MDHEN, SYDVKM. CDR3 sequence (DNA): TGTGCCAGCAGTCCTCCGGGACAGGGGATTGAGCAGTTCTTC. Its protein is CASSPPGQGIEQFF.

This clonotype occurred a few times. CDR3 DNA: TGTGCCAGCAGTTACTCGGACGGGTTCCAAGATACGCAGTATTTT. Protein product: CASSYSDGFQDTQYF. The gene calls are TRBV6-5 and TRBJ2-3; no clear D gene. CDR1 is MNHEY and CDR2 is SVGAGI in the germline V gene. This CDR3 comprises 15 residues. Trimming took 0 bases from V and 5 from J, leaving 12 bases between them.

The chain carries TRBV12-3 or TRBV12-4 and TRBJ1-1; possible D gene TRBD1, 5 bases. The V end was cut by 6 bases, the J end by 0 bases, with 14 bases between. The CDR3 sequence is 15 residues long. This CDR3 reads CASRLRGGVNTEAFF. The CDR3 DNA reads TGTGCCAGCAGGCTACGGGGGGGAGTGAACACTGAAGCTTTCTTT.

The genes are TRBV7-9 and TRBJ2-7; tentative D call: TRBD2 (5 bases). TRBJ2-5 explains the end of the DNA better; the J call may be wrong. Germline CDR1 is SEHNR and CDR2 is FQNEAQ (reference sequence). This CDR3 comprises 15 residues. This CDR3 is CASSLEEVLLETQYF. The CDR3 coding sequence is TGTGCCAGCAGTCTTGAGGAGGTTTTATTAGAGACCCAGTACTTC.

The chain combines TRBV7-3 with TRBJ2-3, with a weak D call TRBD1 (5 bases). V lost 2 bases to trimming and J lost 0 bases, with 12 bases between them. Per germline, CDR1 SGHTA and CDR2 FQGTGA. The CDR3 contains 16 residues. CDR3 loop: CASSLGAVPSTDTQYF. In DNA, the CDR3 is TGTGCCAGCAGCTTAGGGGCAGTTCCTAGCACAGATACGCAGTATTTT.

This chain joins TRBV12-3 or TRBV12-4 and TRBJ1-6, with 7 bases matching TRBD1. The CDR3 runs 14 residues. V trimming: 7 bases; J trimming: 8 bases; junction bases outside the gene matches: 8. The CDR3 spells CASTMTGRDSPLHF. For the CDR3, the DNA is TGTGCCAGCACTATGACAGGGAGGGATTCACCCCTCCACTTT.

As DNA, the CDR3 is TGTGCCAGCAGCGCGGAACTTCCGGGACTAGGGTACAATGAGCAGTTCTTC. Translation: CASSAELPGLGYNEQFF. This chain joins TRBV9 and TRBJ2-1; 8 bases map to TRBD2. Germline assignment: CDR1 SGDLS and CDR2 YYNGEE. With 3 bases clipped from V and 4 bases from J, the junction kept 12 bases outside the gene matches. CDR3 length: 17 residues.

V and J are TRBV7-9 and TRBJ1-2; 8 nucleotides line up with TRBD1. CDR1 is SEHNR, CDR2 FQNEAQ, per germline (reference sequence). The CDR3 has 16 residues. Unmatched junction bases numbered 12, after V lost 5 bases and J lost 4 bases. The CDR3 DNA reads TGTGCCAGCAGCCCACTCGGACAGGGAGTTATCTATGGCTACACCTTC. This translates into CASSPLGQGVIYGYTF.

The V call is TRBV6-1, the J call TRBJ2-1; TRBD2 is a possible D gene (6 bases). From germline, CDR1 is MNHNS and CDR2 SASEGT. V was pared by 9 bases and J by 0 bases, with 18 bases between. The CDR3 totals 16 residues. CDR3 DNA sequence: TGTGCCAGTTCTCCGATCCTAGCGAGCTCCTACAATGAGCAGTTCTTC. It is translated as CASSPILASSYNEQFF.

The V gene is TRBV3-1, the J gene TRBJ1-1; possibly TRBD1 for D (6 bases). From germline, CDR1 is LGHDT and CDR2 YNNKEL (reference sequence). V gave up 0 bases and J gave up 4 bases, with 18 bases separating them. The CDR3 extends over 17 amino acids. The CDR3 sequence: CASSQEGSAGVITEAFF. The CDR3 DNA reads as TGTGCCAGCAGCCAAGAGGGGTCGGCAGGGGTTATCACTGAAGCTTTCTTT.